One sample yielded the 7 T cell receptor beta chains listed below, sequenced in a study of blood T cells in healthy people across ages (dated by TCRdb to the mid-2010s). The library was made by 5' RACE. Sequencing relied on an Illumina HiSeq 2500. A second PCR of about 6 to 12 cycles was performed with a sample-barcoded 5' primer and a J-beta primer mix. Using fastp at Q25 and MiXCR, TCRdb reprocessed the public reads and kept productive beta chains. Rows merge per CDR3 protein into single entries with the most common DNA and genes. The sample has more than 900,000 distinct CDR3 sequences on record, approximately 26% of them singletons. The ten largest clones capture around 0.7% of the sample. The same specimen was also included in a second study, on T cells of mothers and their children.

Specimen: blood. These receptors all come from a girl aged 2-10 years in good health.

The chain joins TRBV7-9 to TRBJ1-2, with D uncertain. In germline, CDR1 is SEHNR, CDR2 FQNEAQ (reference sequence). There are 13 residues in the CDR3. V was clipped by 5 bases and J by 8 bases, with 15 bases between them. The CDR3 spells CASSQIEVGGYTF. CDR3 in DNA: TGTGCCAGCAGCCAAATCGAGGTCGGAGGCTACACCTTC.

This clonotype was observed a few times. The chain employs TRBV5-1 and TRBJ2-5; TRBD2 aligns across 10 bases. The J call is in doubt because the DNA end fits TRBJ2-7 better. CDR3 size: 18 residues. Germline V lookup: CDR1 SGHRS, CDR2 YFSETQ. CDR3: CASSLDLAGAYTTYEQYF. For the CDR3, the DNA is TGCGCCAGCAGCTTGGATCTAGCGGGAGCTTACACTACCTACGAGCAGTACTTC.

The rearrangement joins TRBV6-6 to TRBJ1-2; D uncertain. The CDR3 totals 11 residues. V lost 8 bases and J 4 bases, leaving 8 bases between the germline ends. Looked up from germline, CDR1 is MNHNY and CDR2 is SVGAGI (reference sequence). In nucleotides, the CDR3 is TGTGCCAGCGACGATCTCTATGGCTACACCTTC. It yields the protein CASDDLYGYTF.

V gene TRBV7-6 combines with J gene TRBJ2-5, with TRBD1 matching over 10 bases. The end of the DNA is better explained by TRBJ2-7, so the J call may be wrong. This CDR3 is 16 amino acids long. Looked up from germline, CDR1 is SGHVS and CDR2 is FNYEAQ. The CDR3, as DNA: TGTGCCAGCAGCCACTTGACCGGGACAGGGGTAGGCGAGCAGTACTTC. Protein: CASSHLTGTGVGEQYF.

This clonotype was recorded a few times. The chain employs TRBV7-6 and TRBJ2-5, with a weak D call TRBD2 (5 bases). The CDR3 loop spans 14 amino acids. CDR1 is SGHVS, CDR2 FNYEAQ, per germline. The ends were cut back, 5 bases at V and 5 bases at J, with 15 bases in the middle. CDR3 DNA sequence: TGTGCCAGCAGCCCCAGGCCGGGGAGCGAGACCCAGTACTTC. This codes for CASSPRPGSETQYF. The variable domain in full, completed from reference TRBV7-6 and TRBJ2-5, reads GAGVSQSPRYKVTKRGQDVALRCDPISGHVSLYWYRQALGQGPEFLTYFNYEAQQDKSGLPNDRFSAERPEGSISTLTIQRTEQRDSAMYRCASSPRPGSETQYFGPGTRLLVL.

This clonotype has just a few counts. The J gene is TRBJ2-5, the V gene TRBV11-2; D is unclear. The end of the DNA is better explained by TRBJ2-7, so the J call may be wrong. This CDR3 is 13 amino acids long. Germline values: CDR1 SGHAT, CDR2 FQNNGV. The CDR3, as DNA: TGTGCCAGCAGTCGTCCATCCTCCTACGAGCAGTACTTC. Residues: CASSRPSSYEQYF.

This clonotype was observed a handful of times. The CDR3 bases are TGTGCCAGCATTCGACTCGTACAGGGATATGGCTACACCTTC. Translated, it gives CASIRLVQGYGYTF. The chain links TRBV2 to TRBJ1-2, with D tentatively TRBD1 (6 bases). This CDR3 is built from 14 residues. Germline lookup yields CDR1 SNHLY and CDR2 FYNNEI. Deletions cut 7 bases from V and 5 bases from J, with 17 bases between. The entire variable domain, with the rest obtained from reference TRBV2 and TRBJ1-2, is as follows: EPEVTQTPSHQVTQMGQEVILRCVPISNHLYFYWYRQILGQKVEFLVSFYNNEISEKSEIFDDQFSVERPDGSNFTLKIRSTKLEDSAMYFCASIRLVQGYGYTFGSGTRLTVV.